The 28 T cell receptor beta chains listed next were all sequenced from one sample in a study of prognosis after radiotherapy for stage I lung cancer. Two-round multiplex PCR amplified TCR beta CDR3 from genomic DNA. The first PCR round targeted every TRBV and TRBJ gene with specific primers. Via MiXCR, TCRdb re-called the multiplex PCR reads, giving one row per CDR3 protein. This sample has about 47,000 distinct CDR3 sequences, with 30% to 40% found just once. This sample comprised PBMCs, obtained before or after stereotactic body radiation therapy (not recorded which). These receptors were obtained from a donor of 50 years or more with non-small cell lung cancer.

Only a few counts were recorded for this clonotype. A much larger clonotype is one base distant, so this may be a read error. In nucleotides, the CDR3 is TGTGCCAGCAGGCGGCTGCAGGGCACGGTCTCCTACAATGAGCAGTTCTTC. Amino acids: CASRRLQGTVSYNEQFF. The rearrangement links TRBV6-1 to TRBJ2-1, with TRBD1 as a possible D gene (5 bases). Deletions cut 6 bases from V and 0 bases from J, with 18 bases between. The germline CDR1 and CDR2 sequences are MNHNS and SASEGT. CDR3 length equals 17 residues.

In the case of this clonotype: It may be a read error: a sequence one base away is much more abundant. This chain connects TRBV2 to TRBJ2-4, with a possible D match to TRBD2 (5 bases). This CDR3 has 13 residues. The V gene's germline CDR1 is SNHLY and CDR2 FYNNEI. For the CDR3, the DNA is TGTGCCAGCAGTGACTCAAGTGACGGGGAAAGTGGGTTC. Encoded protein: CASSDSSDGESGF. The full variable domain, with the rest looked up from reference TRBV2 and TRBJ2-4, is EPEVTQTPSHQVTQMGQEVILRCVPISNHLYFYWYRQILGQKVEFLVSFYNNEISEKSEIFDDQFSVERPDGSNFTLKIRSTKLEDSAMYFCASSDSSDGESGFGAGTRLSVL.

Regarding this clonotype: A single base is all that separates this from a far larger clone, so a read error is likely. The rearrangement uses TRBV7-9 and TRBJ2-1, with 10 bases aligning to TRBD1. The CDR3 is made up of 15 amino acids. V shed 5 bases and J 9 bases; nucleotides not matched to a gene: 10. CDR1 and CDR2 (germline): SEHNR, FQNEAQ (reference sequence). The CDR3 DNA reads as TGTGCCAGCAGCCGTACGGGACAGGGGCGGTGTGAGCAGTTCTTC. It yields the protein CASSRTGQGRCEQFF.

For this clonotype: A read error may be the cause here, since a much bigger clone is one base away. This sequence joins TRBV20-1 and TRBJ2-5; D is perhaps TRBD1 or TRBD2 (5 bases each). Germline CDR1 and CDR2: DFQATT and SNEGSKA (reference sequence). The CDR3 extends over 15 amino acids. Trimming stripped 0 bases from V and 5 bases from J, with 16 bases between. CDR3 sequence (DNA): TGCAGTGCTAGAGACCGGACGAGGGGCTGGGAGACCCAGTACTTC. Its protein is CSARDRTRGWETQYF.

The chain couples TRBV19 to TRBJ2-2, with D possibly TRBD1 on 7 matching bases. CDR3 length: 14 amino acids. CDR1 LNHDA and CDR2 SQIVND come from the germline V gene (reference sequence). The V end was cut by 7 bases, the J end by 5 bases, with 14 bases between. The CDR3, as DNA: TGTGCCAGTATAAAGCAGGGGGGAACCGGGGAGCTGTTTTTT. It translates to CASIKQGGTGELFF.

This clonotype was recorded at least ten times. J is TRBJ2-6 and V is TRBV27; 7 positions agree with TRBD2. With 6 bases clipped from V and 9 bases from J, the junction kept 8 bases outside the gene matches. From germline, CDR1 is MNHEY and CDR2 SMNVEV (reference sequence). The CDR3 length is 14 residues. The CDR3 protein is CASSLGRGGNVLTF. The DNA for the CDR3 is TGTGCCAGCAGCCTAGGGAGGGGAGGCAACGTCCTGACTTTC. Based on the CDR3 plus reference TRBV27 and TRBJ2-6, the full variable domain is EAQVTQNPRYLITVTGKKLTVTCSQNMNHEYMSWYRQDPGLGLRQIYYSMNVEVTDKGDVPEGYKVSRKEKRNFPLILESPSPNQTSLYFCASSLGRGGNVLTFGAGSRLTVL.

This clonotype showed up many times. The V and J genes are TRBV30 and TRBJ1-4, with D perhaps matching TRBD1 (5 bases). V dropped 2 bases and J dropped 7 bases, with 17 bases sitting between them. This CDR3 region has 15 residues. Per germline, CDR1 GTSNPN and CDR2 SVGIG (reference sequence). CDR3: CAWSPLIGEGEKLFF. Written as DNA, the CDR3 is TGTGCCTGGAGTCCATTAATAGGGGAAGGTGAAAAACTGTTTTTT.

Worth noting for this clonotype: It may be a read error: a sequence one base away is much more abundant. The chain joins TRBV9 to TRBJ2-3; either TRBD1 or TRBD2 may supply D (5 bases each). This CDR3 is built from 16 residues. The V gene's germline CDR1 is SGDLS and CDR2 YYNGEE. V dropped 4 bases and J dropped 5 bases, with 20 bases sitting between them. CDR3: CASSPRWGGQGDTQYF. In nucleotides, the CDR3 is TGTGCCAGCAGCCCACGGTGGGGCGGGCAAGGAGATACGCAGTATTTT.

The table lists this clonotype with a count of one. The rearrangement uses TRBV6-2 or TRBV6-3 and TRBJ2-6; unclear D gene. CDR1 and CDR2 (germline): MNHEY, SVGEGT. Trimming took off 5 bases at V and 0 bases at J, with 17 bases between the two ends. CDR3 length: 18 residues. DNA of the CDR3: TGTGCCAGCAGTGAATTTTCAAGTCTCCTCTCTGGGGCCAACGTCCTGACTTTC. Protein sequence: CASSEFSSLLSGANVLTF.

In this sample, this clonotype turned up many times. The chain combines TRBV2 with TRBJ2-7; D remains ambiguous. The germline CDR1 and CDR2 sequences are SNHLY and FYNNEI. V was pared by 8 bases and J by 3 bases, with 14 bases between. The CDR3 totals 13 residues. In nucleotides, the CDR3 is TGTGCCAGCTCTCCCGACCTAAACTACGAGCAGTACTTC. Translated: CASSPDLNYEQYF.

Comments on this clonotype: The germline gene is not matched at one end of the junction; a read error may be the cause. This rearrangement joins TRBV7-3 to TRBJ2-2, with 11 bases aligning to TRBD2. The germline CDR1 and CDR2 sequences are SGHTA and FQGTGA. This CDR3 comprises 16 residues. The CDR3 sequence: CASSPGLAVVTWELFF. The CDR3 region has the DNA TGTGCCAGCAGCCCGGGACTAGCGGTAGTCACCTGGGAGCTGTTTTTT.

A note on this clonotype: It is likely a read error: a sequence one base away is far more abundant. V and J are TRBV7-9 and TRBJ1-1; D is ambiguous. Germline V gene lookup returns CDR1 SEHNR and CDR2 FQNEAQ (reference sequence). The CDR3 runs to 16 residues. Trimming removed 5 bases at V and 5 bases at J, with 21 bases between. CDR3 nucleotide sequence: TGTGCCAGCAGCCAGCTAATAGGGCGTATTTGGACTGAAGCTTTCTTT. Its translation is CASSQLIGRIWTEAFF. Supplemented by reference TRBV7-9 and TRBJ1-1, the full variable domain reads DTGVSQNPRHKITKRGQNVTFRCDPISEHNRLYWYRQTLGQGPEFLTYFQNEAQLEKSRLLSDRFSAERPKGSFSTLEIQRTEQGDSAMYLCASSQLIGRIWTEAFFGQGTRLTVV.

This clonotype was seen ten or more times. The rearrangement links TRBV5-6 to TRBJ1-2; 7 bases are a match to TRBD1. This CDR3 spans 15 amino acids. Germline V gene sequence: CDR1 SGHDT, CDR2 YYEEEE. The trim removed 0 bases at V and 0 bases at J, leaving 2 bases unmatched. The CDR3 DNA reads as TGTGCCAGCAGCTTGGGGGACAGACCTAACTATGGCTACACCTTC. Translated: CASSLGDRPNYGYTF.

The sample holds one count of this clonotype. The chain links TRBV5-1 to TRBJ2-1, with 11 bases matching TRBD2. This CDR3 has 15 residues. Germline values: CDR1 SGHRS, CDR2 YFSETQ. V shed 7 bases and J 4 bases; nucleotides not matched to a gene: 7. CDR3 DNA: TGCGCCAGCTCCCGAACTAGCGGGGGATACAATGAGCAGTTCTTC. This encodes CASSRTSGGYNEQFF.

Only one count was recorded for this clonotype. The V call is TRBV7-9, the J call TRBJ2-6; 7 bases agree with TRBD1. V was pared by 11 bases and J by 0 bases, with 10 bases of the junction left unmatched. CDR3 length equals 16 residues. Germline-derived CDR1 and CDR2 are SEHNR and FQNEAQ (reference sequence). The DNA of the CDR3 is TGTGCCGGGGAAAACAGGGGCGTCTCTGGGGCCAACGTCCTGACTTTC. This sequence encodes CAGENRGVSGANVLTF. Based on the CDR3 plus reference TRBV7-9 and TRBJ2-6, the full variable domain is DTGVSQNPRHKITKRGQNVTFRCDPISEHNRLYWYRQTLGQGPEFLTYFQNEAQLEKSRLLSDRFSAERPKGSFSTLEIQRTEQGDSAMYLCAGENRGVSGANVLTFGAGSRLTVL.

In this sample, this clonotype turned up a few times. This may be a read error, as it is one base from a much larger clone. The DNA of the CDR3 is TGTGCCAGTAGGTCCCGGACAGGGGAAAAACTGTTTTTT. Translating gives CASRSRTGEKLFF. This rearrangement joins TRBV19 to TRBJ1-4; 8 positions match TRBD1. V was clipped by 6 bases and J by 8 bases; unmatched bases: 5. This CDR3 has 13 amino acids. The germline CDR1 and CDR2 sequences are LNHDA and SQIVND (reference sequence).

This clonotype appeared many times. This chain uses TRBV9 with TRBJ2-3, with 10 bases identical to TRBD2. This CDR3 spans 21 amino acids. Trimming cost V 2 bases and J 2 bases; bases outside gene matches: 20. Germline V gives CDR1 SGDLS, CDR2 YYNGEE. CDR3 DNA: TGTGCCAGCAGCGTGACTAGCGGGTCTACAAGTGGGGGTCGGGACACAGATACGCAGTATTTT. Its translation is CASSVTSGSTSGGRDTDTQYF.

The sample holds many counts of this clonotype. The chain has TRBV12-3 or TRBV12-4 and TRBJ2-3; D might be TRBD1 (6 bases). This CDR3 has 14 residues. With 3 bases removed from V and 5 bases from J, the gap between germline ends came to 12 bases. The CDR3: CASSLSGAEDTQYF. The CDR3 nucleotides are TGTGCCAGCAGTTTGTCAGGGGCTGAAGATACGCAGTATTTT.

This clonotype was detected many times. The chain is built from TRBV6-1 and TRBJ1-5, with 9 bases aligning to TRBD1. Per germline, CDR1 MNHNS and CDR2 SASEGT. With 5 bases clipped from V and 2 bases from J, the junction kept 4 bases outside the gene matches. The CDR3 spans 15 residues. The chain's CDR3 is CASSNTGGGNQPQHF. The DNA of the CDR3 is TGTGCCAGCAGTAATACAGGGGGCGGCAATCAGCCCCAGCATTTT.

This clonotype was seen a handful of times. A read error may explain this, as a much larger clone is one base away. The chain employs TRBV20-1 and TRBJ2-7, with TRBD1 matching over 8 bases. The germline CDR1 and CDR2 sequences are DFQATT and SNEGSKA (reference sequence). The trim removed 5 bases at V and 3 bases at J, leaving 9 bases unmatched. The CDR3 spans 14 residues. CDR3 amino acids: CSAHYRGKIYEQYF. In DNA, the CDR3 is TGCAGTGCTCACTACAGGGGGAAGATCTACGAGCAGTACTTC.

This clonotype has a single count. A read error may be the cause here, since a much bigger clone is one base away. The V and J genes are TRBV20-1 and TRBJ2-5; 7 bases fit TRBD2. Germline values: CDR1 DFQATT, CDR2 SNEGSKA (reference sequence). J lost 5 bases, V lost 6 bases, and 9 bases had no gene match. The CDR3 has 13 residues. Here the CDR3 DNA reads TGCAGTGCCCCGGCGGGGGTAGGGGAGACCCAGTACTTC. Translated: CSAPAGVGETQYF.

On this clonotype: This likely stems from a read error, as it lies one base from a far larger clone. J is TRBJ2-5 and V is TRBV5-1; the D call may be TRBD1 or TRBD2 (5 bases each). The closer fit of TRBJ2-1 to the DNA end suggests the J call may be wrong. CDR3 length: 13 amino acids. Germline assignment: CDR1 SGHRS and CDR2 YFSETQ. The CDR3 region is CASSLLGENEQFF. The CDR3, as DNA: TGCGCCAGCAGCTTGTTAGGGGAGAATGAGCAGTTCTTC.

This clonotype was detected ten times or more. V and J are TRBV20-1 and TRBJ2-3, with 7 bases lining up with TRBD2. The CDR3 has 16 residues. V gave up 4 bases and J gave up 0 bases; unmatched junction bases: 10. CDR1 and CDR2 (germline): DFQATT, SNEGSKA (reference sequence). Here the CDR3 DNA reads TGCAGTGCTAATCTTTTTAGCGGGCCGAGCACAGATACGCAGTATTTT. Its translation is CSANLFSGPSTDTQYF.

The table lists this clonotype with a count of one. Because the CDR3's place on the DNA is in doubt, the DNA is left out and the CDR3 is given as listed by TCRdb. This chain uses TRBV27 with TRBJ2-7; the D call of TRBD1 is as the table states it, not checked on the DNA. Both ends counted, the CDR3 spans 13 residues. Germline values: CDR1 MNHEY, CDR2 SMNVEV (reference sequence). CDR3 loop: CASSFGQGAVHYF.

With respect to this clonotype: A junction boundary mismatches the germline segment, possibly from a read error. The chain uses TRBV6-2 or TRBV6-3 and TRBJ2-2; no clear D gene. Germline V lookup: CDR1 MNHEY, CDR2 SVGEGT. The CDR3 runs to 16 residues. Here the CDR3 reads CASSDSVHGNIGELFF. As DNA, the CDR3 is TGTGCCAGCAGTGACTCCGTACATGGGAACATCGGGGAGCTGTTTTTT.

In this sample, this clonotype turned up once. The conserved closing phenylalanine or tryptophan is absent in this CDR3, likely reflecting a read error. This rearrangement joins TRBV19 to TRBJ1-5, with D maybe TRBD1 (6 bases). Germline loops: CDR1 LNHDA, CDR2 SQIVND (reference sequence). The CDR3 consists of 15 residues. As DNA, the CDR3 is TGTGCCATTAGTTACCGGACAGCTAGCAATCAGCCCCAGCATTCT. Its translation: CAISYRTASNQPQHS.

Concerning this clonotype: It is likely a read error: a sequence one base away is far more abundant. This chain joins TRBV6-8 and TRBJ2-1; TRBD1 or TRBD2 may be the D gene (6 bases each). There are 19 residues in the CDR3. Per germline, CDR1 MNHGY and CDR2 SAAAGT. The CDR3 region has the DNA TGTGCCAGCAGTTCCTTGGGACGAGGGGGAGGACCCTCCTACAATGAGAAGTTCTTC. It specifies CASSSLGRGGGPSYNEKFF.

This clonotype was seen repeatedly, ten times or more. The chain uses TRBV29-1 and TRBJ2-1; D possibly uses TRBD1 or TRBD2 (7 bases each). The CDR3 contains 14 residues. V lost 3 bases and J lost 4, with 13 bases in between. Germline V lookup: CDR1 SQVTM, CDR2 ANQGSEA. The CDR3 sequence is CSVEGRGPYNEQFF. The CDR3 nucleotides read TGCAGCGTTGAGGGGAGGGGGCCTTACAATGAGCAGTTCTTC.